This entry features one TCR beta chain sequence. Its cognate antigen is unknown. This specimen comes from a study of T cells in Graves' hyperthyroidism and ophthalmopathy. V shed 2 bases and J 6 bases; nucleotides not matched to a gene: 7. The CDR3 is made up of 16 amino acids. Looked up from germline, CDR1 is SGHVS and CDR2 is FNYEAQ. The study enrolled patients aged 18 to 65 with newly diagnosed hyperthyroidism of under 2 months' duration. Study observations and caveats: For ophthalmopathy, model prediction preceded onset by a median approximately 6 months.

TCR beta CDR3 region amplification was performed from RNA transcripts. With the HTBI primer set, the TCR CDR3 went through a first round of RT-PCR. MiXCR, applied by TCRdb to the multiplex PCR reads, yields one record per CDR3 protein. The table lists about 540,000 distinct CDR3 sequences, roughly 46% of them singletons, with more than 7% in the top ten. This clonotype was obtained from a woman aged 18-30 years with Graves' hyperthyroidism. V and J are TRBV7-6 and TRBJ2-2, with 9 bases identical to TRBD2. Sequencing was done on a sample of peripheral blood or thyroid tissue (not recorded which). For the CDR3, the DNA is TGTGCCAGCAGCTTACTAGCGGGACCTCAACCCGGGGAGCTGTTTTTT. It translates to CASSLLAGPQPGELFF.